This T cell receptor (beta chain) came from a study of blood T cell repertoires in COVID-19 (dated by TCRdb to the early 2020s). Some background on the complete study: The collaborator samples originated in the United States, Italy and Spain and spanned the acute and convalescent phases of COVID-19. A freely available public database, intended as a resource for researchers studying the immune response to SARS-CoV-2, is where the repertoires were released. The material from the prospective study consisted of cDNA or gDNA derived from T cells, B-cell-depleted T cells, or PBMCs. Where available, HLA class I and class II types were taken from metadata supplied by the sample provider and were not determined by assay-based typing. The dataset comprised deeply sampled blood TCRbeta repertoires from subjects exposed to, actively infected with, or recovered from COVID-19. The samples were drawn from two sources: the first 160 participants of the ongoing ImmuneRACE study, and 1,200 or so subjects contributed by 6 global collaborators. The sample metadata nearly always contained a de-identified subject ID, COVID-19 status, age in years and sex. What the authors observed across the whole study: The quantity of clinical and demographic metadata differed by source and by participant and was supplied without curation.

TCRbeta CDR3 regions were amplified from genomic DNA by means of the immunoSEQ Assay, a bias-controlled multiplex PCR. As for the authors' bioinformatics: Within the assay, amplification of reference gene primers was used to estimate how many nucleated cells each sample contained. To quantify the absolute abundance of each unique TCRbeta CDR3 rearrangement, sequence reads were collapsed and filtered. For each sample, productive Simpson clonality was calculated as the square root of Simpson's diversity index over productive rearrangements. TCRdb holds this immuneACCESS table with in-frame rearrangements only. Some clones are missing; in checked studies, unresolved V genes explain under half, and the rest has no known cause. V and J calls plus clone size are reproduced from that table; the DNA served to infer D and trimming. The sample table holds about 98,000 clones, of which roughly four fifths were seen once. Together, the top ten hold approximately 4% of the sample.

This clone was detected only a few times. Its binding antigen is unknown. No base-level quality is on record; no much larger clone is a single base apart. CDR1 and CDR2, per the germline V gene (reference sequence), are SEHNR and FQNEAQ. The CDR3 starts with the cysteine, ends with the phenylalanine, and has 16 residues. The kept DNA is CDR3 alone, 48 bases in frame from the first base. The V end gives up 5 bases and the J end 6 bases, leaving 5 bases in the junction not matched to a gene. The collaborating institutions used their own protocols to collect whole blood in K2EDTA tubes. For TCRbeta analysis, collaborators shipped samples as frozen whole blood, isolated PBMCs, or DNA extracted from either of those sample types.

Rearrangement joined TRBV7-9 to TRBJ2-1; TRBD2 fits 15 bases in the junction. The TCR was taken from a man between 60 and 75 years old with acute or convalescent COVID-19. The sequencing sample was made of peripheral blood. The CDR3 protein: CASSPPGLAGGNEQFF. The nucleotides are TGTGCCAGCAGCCCGCCGGGACTAGCGGGGGGCAATGAGCAGTTCTTC.